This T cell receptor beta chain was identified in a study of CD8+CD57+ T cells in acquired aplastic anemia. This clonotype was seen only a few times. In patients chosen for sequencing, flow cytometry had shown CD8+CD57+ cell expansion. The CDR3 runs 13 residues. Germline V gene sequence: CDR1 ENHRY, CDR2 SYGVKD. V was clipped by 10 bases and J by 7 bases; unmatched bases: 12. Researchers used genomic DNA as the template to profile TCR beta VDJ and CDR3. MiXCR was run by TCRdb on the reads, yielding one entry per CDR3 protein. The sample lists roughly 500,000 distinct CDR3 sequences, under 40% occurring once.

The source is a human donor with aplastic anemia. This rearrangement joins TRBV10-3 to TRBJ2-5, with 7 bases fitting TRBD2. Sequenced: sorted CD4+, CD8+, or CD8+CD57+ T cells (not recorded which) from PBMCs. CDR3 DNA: TGTGCCAGCAGCGGGGACCCCGGGGGGACCCAGTACTTC. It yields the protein CASSGDPGGTQYF.